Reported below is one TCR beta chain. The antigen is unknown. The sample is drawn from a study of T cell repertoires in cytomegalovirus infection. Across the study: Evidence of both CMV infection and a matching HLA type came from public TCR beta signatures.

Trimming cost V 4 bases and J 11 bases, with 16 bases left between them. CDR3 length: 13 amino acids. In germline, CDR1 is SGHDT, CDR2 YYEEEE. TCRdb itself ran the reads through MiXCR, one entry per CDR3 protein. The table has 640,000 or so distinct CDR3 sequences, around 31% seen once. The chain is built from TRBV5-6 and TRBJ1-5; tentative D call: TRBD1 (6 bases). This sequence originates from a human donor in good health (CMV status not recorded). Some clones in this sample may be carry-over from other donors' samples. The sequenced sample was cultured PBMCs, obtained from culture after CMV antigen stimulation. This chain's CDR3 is CASSPWGAGSQHF. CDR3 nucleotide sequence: TGTGCCAGCAGCCCTTGGGGGGCGGGATCCCAGCATTTT. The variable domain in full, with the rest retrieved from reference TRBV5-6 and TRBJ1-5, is DAGVTQSPTHLIKTRGQQVTLRCSPKSGHDTVSWYQQALGQGPQFIFQYYEEEERQRGNFPDRFSGHQFPNYSSELNVNALLLGDSALYLCASSPWGAGSQHFGDGTRLSIL.